This TCR beta chain was recovered during a study of identical twins. CDR3 size: 14 residues. Germline assignment: CDR1 SGHTA and CDR2 FQGTGA. The germline V and J ends were trimmed by 5 bases and 7 bases, with 15 bases remaining between them. TCRdb ran MiXCR on the 5' RACE reads and lists one entry per CDR3 protein. The table includes some 690,000 distinct CDR3 sequences, about 20% detected once. Study-level findings and limits: Modeled out-of-frame TCR alpha sharing in monozygotic twins fell below observed levels.

Concerning this clonotype itself: No antigen is known for it.

The same specimen was also included in a second study, on T cells expressing NK-cell markers.

The specimen sequenced was PBMCs. This sequence originates from a woman younger than 30 in good health. The genes are TRBV7-3 and TRBJ2-1; possibly TRBD2 for D (5 bases). DNA of the CDR3: TGTGCCAGCAGCCGCAGCCCGGGCGGGAATGAGCAGTTCTTC. Residues: CASSRSPGGNEQFF.